This TCR beta chain was sequenced for a study of vaccination effects on CD4 cells after COVID-19. The overall study: Post-vaccine specimens arrived a median 72 days past the second dose.

Assay: immunoSEQ multiplex PCR; the TCRdb copy retains only in-frame clones and omits some. The table has about 15,000 clones, roughly 70% seen once; the top ten hold about 9.9%. V lost 1 base and J 1 base, leaving 10 bases between the germline ends. The CDR3 loop spans 15 amino acids. In germline, CDR1 is SGHAT, CDR2 FQNNGV. Details on this clone: Its antigen is currently unknown.

Prior to sequencing, the ViraFEST assay stimulated PBMC with viral peptide pools, which expanded the antigen-specific CD4+ T cells. Culturing for about 9 days preceded CD4+ T cell isolation. Each participant received a vaccine that was either BNT162b2 or mRNA-1273, given as two doses. This TCR was sampled from a human donor who received a COVID-19 vaccine. The chain is built from TRBV11-2 and TRBJ1-1; no clear D gene. This specimen consisted of CD4+ T cells from PBMCs cultured with SARS-CoV-2 spike peptides, obtained after COVID-19 vaccination. CDR3 nucleotide sequence: TGTGCCAGCAGCTTAGGCGTCGGATCGAACACTGAAGCTTTCTTT. Amino acids: CASSLGVGSNTEAFF.